The sample holds a few counts of the clone carrying this TCR beta chain. What it binds is not known. There are 13 residues in the CDR3. Germline V lookup: CDR1 LNHNV, CDR2 YYDKDF (reference sequence). The V and J ends lost 6 bases and 5 bases respectively, with 13 bases between them. The record originates from a study of post-analysis software for immune sequencing data. General study results and limits: Strong co-clustering by F measure was evident for samples that had been prepared in the same batch. The study found TRBV5-6, TRBV5-1 and TRBV20-1 among five TRBV segments more frequent in patients than controls.

cDNA libraries of TCR beta carried unique molecular identifiers. The authors obtained 500,000 or so cDNA molecules from around 0.96 to 9.9 million T cells. From the PCR reads, TCRdb called clonotypes with MiXCR, one entry per CDR3 protein. Among 750,000 to 900,000 distinct CDR3 sequences listed, roughly 50% were seen once. Material for sequencing was blood. This chain uses TRBV15 with TRBJ1-2; D uncertain. This TCR was recovered from a girl aged 5-17 years with multiple sclerosis. Here the CDR3 reads CATRKSGVYGYTF. The CDR3 DNA reads TGTGCCACCAGAAAGAGTGGCGTGTATGGCTACACCTTC.